A single T cell receptor beta chain is shown here with its context. Its antigen is not known. This sample is drawn from a study of regulatory T cells in long-lasting Graves disease. Study-level background: Freshly diagnosed Graves' patients had used antithyroid drugs for under 3 months.

General observations from the study: TCR diversity was lower in persistent Graves' patients than in newly diagnosed ones.

The CDR3 length is 19 residues. V lost 5 bases and J lost 0; bases outside the gene matches: 14. The V gene's germline CDR1 is MNHEY and CDR2 SMNVEV (reference sequence). HTBI primers from iRepertoire and Arm-PCR of CDR3 regions yielded the TCR beta libraries. Original processing notes: Samples jointly harbored 60 to 70 TRBV and over 13 TRBJ segments. Each CDR3 protein is one row after TCRdb ran MiXCR on the multiplex PCR reads. V and J calls and clone size were set by TCRdb, not the authors. Among 550,000 to 650,000 distinct CDR3 sequences listed, approximately 16% were seen once. The sample's time point: newly diagnosed GD, antithyroid drugs for less than 3 months. Preparation of the TCR library used RNA extracted from PBMCs. These data also featured in a second study, about T cells in Graves' hyperthyroidism and ophthalmopathy. That work states: A 13 V-J model separated ophthalmopathy from stable hyperthyroidism.

The sample in question was peripheral blood mononuclear cells (PBMCs), obtained at new diagnosis, from a patient treated with antithyroid drugs. The chain couples TRBV27 to TRBJ1-5, with TRBD1 identical over 9 bases. The TCR sequence derives from a man aged 18 to 30 with Graves disease. CDR3 sequence reads: CASSDTGGGWKYSNQPQHF. CDR3 in DNA: TGTGCCAGCAGTGATACAGGGGGCGGATGGAAGTATAGCAATCAGCCCCAGCATTTT.